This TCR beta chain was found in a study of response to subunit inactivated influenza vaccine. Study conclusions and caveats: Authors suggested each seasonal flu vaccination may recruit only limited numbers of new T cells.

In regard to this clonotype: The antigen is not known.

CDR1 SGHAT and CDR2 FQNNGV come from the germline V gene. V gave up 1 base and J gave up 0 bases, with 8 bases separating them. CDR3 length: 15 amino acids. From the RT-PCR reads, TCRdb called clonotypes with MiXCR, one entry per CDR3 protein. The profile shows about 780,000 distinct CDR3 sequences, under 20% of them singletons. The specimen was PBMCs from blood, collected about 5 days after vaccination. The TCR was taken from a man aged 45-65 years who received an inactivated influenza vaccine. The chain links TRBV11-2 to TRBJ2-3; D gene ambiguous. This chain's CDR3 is CASSLVVESTDTQYF. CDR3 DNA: TGTGCCAGCAGCTTAGTAGTGGAAAGCACAGATACGCAGTATTTT.